Here is one TCR beta chain with its context. Sequencing was performed with immunoSEQ multiplex PCR; in TCRdb, only in-frame clones are kept and a portion is missing. The sample has hundreds of thousands of clones, about nine tenths seen once; the top ten hold about a sixth. The CDR3 consists of 14 residues. Germline lookup yields CDR1 ENHRY and CDR2 SYGVKD. The V gene end was trimmed by 7 bases and the J gene end by 4 bases; junction bases not matched to a gene: 6. This sample is drawn from a study of blood T cell repertoires in COVID-19. Study-wide background: Samples of COVID-19 (acute and convalescent) were obtained from the United States, Italy and Spain.

The chain is built from TRBV10-3 and TRBJ1-1, with 10 bases identical to TRBD1. Sequencing was carried out using PBMCs or T cells enriched from blood (not recorded which). This sequence originates from a man between 18 and 35 years old who had recovered from COVID-19. CDR3 DNA sequence: TGTGCCATCAAACAGACAGGGGGCCTCACTGAAGCTTTCTTT. The encoded protein is CAIKQTGGLTEAFF.